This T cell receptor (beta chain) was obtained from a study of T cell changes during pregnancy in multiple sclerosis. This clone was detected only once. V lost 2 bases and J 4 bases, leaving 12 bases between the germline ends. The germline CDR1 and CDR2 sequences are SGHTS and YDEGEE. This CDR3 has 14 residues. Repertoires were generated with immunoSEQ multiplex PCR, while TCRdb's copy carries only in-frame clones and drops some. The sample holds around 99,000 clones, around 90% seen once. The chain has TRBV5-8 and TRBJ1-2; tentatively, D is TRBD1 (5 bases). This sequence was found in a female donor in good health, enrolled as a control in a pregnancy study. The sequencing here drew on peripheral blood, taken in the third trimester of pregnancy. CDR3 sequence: CASSFPGPTYGYTF. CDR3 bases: TGTGCCAGCAGCTTCCCAGGGCCAACCTATGGCTACACCTTC.